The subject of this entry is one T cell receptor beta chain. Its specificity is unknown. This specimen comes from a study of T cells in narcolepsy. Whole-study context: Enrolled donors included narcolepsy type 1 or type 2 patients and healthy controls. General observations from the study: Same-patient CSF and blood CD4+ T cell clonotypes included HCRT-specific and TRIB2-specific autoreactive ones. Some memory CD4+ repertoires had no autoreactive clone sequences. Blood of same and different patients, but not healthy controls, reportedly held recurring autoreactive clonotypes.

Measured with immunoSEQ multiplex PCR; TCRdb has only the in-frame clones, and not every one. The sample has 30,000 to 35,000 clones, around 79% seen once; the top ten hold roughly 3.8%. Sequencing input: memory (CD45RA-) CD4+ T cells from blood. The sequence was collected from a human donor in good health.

The CDR3 coding sequence is TGTGCCAGCAGCCGTTCAGGGACAGATACGCAGTATTTT. This sequence encodes CASSRSGTDTQYF. The chain joins TRBV7-3 to TRBJ2-3; D is perhaps TRBD1 (5 bases). This CDR3 is built from 13 residues. CDR1 and CDR2 from the germline V gene are SGHTA and FQGTGA. The ends were cut back, 5 bases at V and 3 bases at J, with 9 bases in the middle.